What follows are 17 T cell receptor beta chains derived from one specimen sequenced in a study of response to subunit inactivated influenza vaccine. TCRdb re-derived calls from the RT-PCR reads in MiXCR, one entry per CDR3 protein. The top ten clones hold less than 15% of a sample with under 500,000 distinct CDR3 sequences, roughly 9.8% of them seen once. The sample in question was PBMCs from blood, obtained roughly 46 days after vaccination. The receptor source for this set is a man aged 50-60 years who received an inactivated influenza vaccine.

This clonotype was seen a few times. The chain links TRBV20-1 to TRBJ2-3; either TRBD1 or TRBD2 may fit D (5 bases each). The CDR3 consists of 12 residues. Trimming removed 7 bases at V and 4 bases at J, with 12 bases between. In germline, CDR1 is DFQATT, CDR2 SNEGSKA (reference sequence). The CDR3 DNA reads TGCAGTGGACGGGGCCCCCCAGATACGCAGTATTTT. Protein sequence: CSGRGPPDTQYF.

In its sample, this clonotype was seen a few times. V is TRBV12-3 or TRBV12-4 and J is TRBJ2-2; D unresolved. V gave up 8 bases and J gave up 6 bases, with 10 bases separating them. The CDR3 totals 12 residues. The CDR3 is CASGPVPGELFF. CDR3 sequence (DNA): TGTGCCAGCGGCCCGGTCCCCGGGGAGCTGTTTTTT.

In its sample, this clonotype was seen many times. The chain couples TRBV20-1 to TRBJ2-1; TRBD1 aligns across 9 bases. Trimming took 5 bases from V and 3 from J; bases not matched to a gene: 5. Germline CDR1 DFQATT, CDR2 SNEGSKA (reference sequence). The CDR3 has 14 residues. The DNA for the CDR3 is TGCAGTGCTCCCCGGGACAGGGTCTACAATGAGCAGTTCTTC. Protein product: CSAPRDRVYNEQFF.

This clonotype was found many times. The chain has TRBV7-2 and TRBJ2-1, with 10 bases that match TRBD1. CDR1 and CDR2 (germline): SGHTA, FQGNSA. The CDR3 spans 15 residues. V lost 2 bases to trimming and J lost 8 bases; unmatched junction nucleotides: 6. CDR3 loop: CASSLWGQGIDEQFF. In DNA, the CDR3 is TGTGCCAGCAGCTTATGGGGACAGGGGATCGATGAGCAGTTCTTC.

This clonotype was seen repeatedly, ten times or more. The chain joins TRBV12-3 or TRBV12-4 to TRBJ1-5; 7 positions agree with TRBD1. CDR3 size: 13 residues. The V segment lost 6 bases and the J segment 7 bases; nucleotides outside the gene matches: 6. In DNA form, the CDR3 reads TGTGCCAGCAGGATGACAGGGTTACAGCCCCAGCATTTT. Amino acids: CASRMTGLQPQHF.

This clonotype was detected only a few times. The chain couples TRBV29-1 to TRBJ1-5, with TRBD1 as a possible D gene (5 bases). Germline-derived CDR1 and CDR2 are SQVTM and ANQGSEA. V was shortened by 6 bases and J by 0 bases, with 9 bases between the two germline ends. The CDR3 is made up of 13 amino acids. The CDR3 protein is CSVGHNSNQPQHF. The CDR3 DNA sequence: TGCAGCGTCGGACACAATAGCAATCAGCCCCAGCATTTT.

This clonotype was seen only a few times. The chain links TRBV20-1 to TRBJ1-1; D call uncertain. V lost 5 bases and J lost 1, with 17 bases in between. Germline CDR1 reads DFQATT; CDR2 reads SNEGSKA (reference sequence). The CDR3 has 15 residues. The CDR3 loop is CSAGKPGKQNTEAFF. In nucleotides, the CDR3 is TGCAGTGCTGGTAAACCCGGAAAGCAGAACACTGAAGCTTTCTTT.

V is TRBV7-9 and J is TRBJ2-3; 7 bases are a match to TRBD2. Germline V gene sequence: CDR1 SEHNR, CDR2 FQNEAQ (reference sequence). There are 15 residues in the CDR3. V was pared by 4 bases and J by 0 bases, with 4 bases of the junction left unmatched. In nucleotides, the CDR3 is TGTGCCAGCAGCTGGTTTAGCGGGAGCACAGATACGCAGTATTTT. Amino acid sequence: CASSWFSGSTDTQYF.

The chain couples TRBV29-1 to TRBJ1-1; D remains ambiguous. The ends were cut back, 7 bases at V and 6 bases at J, with 18 bases in the middle. The CDR3 contains 13 residues. Germline V gives CDR1 SQVTM, CDR2 ANQGSEA. CDR3 protein: CSAKDPADPEAFF. Here the CDR3 DNA reads TGCAGCGCCAAAGATCCCGCGGACCCTGAAGCTTTCTTT.

This clonotype was observed a handful of times. The chain couples TRBV12-3 or TRBV12-4 to TRBJ2-7; possibly TRBD1 or TRBD2 for D (5 bases each). CDR3 length: 14 amino acids. V lost 1 base, J lost 5 bases, and 12 bases lay in between. CDR3 residues: CASSLGQGPDEQYF. The CDR3 nucleotides read TGTGCCAGCAGTTTAGGCCAGGGACCGGACGAGCAGTACTTC.

The genes are TRBV7-9 and TRBJ1-2; perhaps TRBD1 as D (5 bases). V shed 7 bases and J shed 8 bases, with 17 bases lying between them. CDR3 length equals 13 residues. CDR1 and CDR2 from the germline V gene are SEHNR and FQNEAQ (reference sequence). CDR3 bases: TGTGCCAGCACCCCCGGATCGGGGCGCGGCTACACCTTC. It codes for CASTPGSGRGYTF.

This clonotype was detected only a few times. The chain links TRBV7-4 to TRBJ2-5; 8 bases align to TRBD2. V shed 2 bases and J 3 bases; nucleotides not matched to a gene: 14. This CDR3 has 18 amino acids. Germline-derived CDR1 and CDR2 are SGHVT and SQSDAQ. The CDR3 DNA reads TGTGCCAGCAGCTTACAGGTCCGGAGCGGGAGTTGGGAAGAGACCCAGTACTTC. This sequence encodes CASSLQVRSGSWEETQYF.

This clonotype was observed a handful of times. The V call is TRBV10-3, the J call TRBJ2-5; 8 bases are shared with TRBD2. Germline V lookup: CDR1 ENHRY, CDR2 SYGVKD. The trim removed 5 bases at V and 2 bases at J, leaving 7 bases unmatched. The CDR3 is 15 residues long. This CDR3 is CAISKTSAIQETQYF. In DNA form, the CDR3 reads TGTGCCATCAGTAAGACTAGCGCAATTCAAGAGACCCAGTACTTC.

In this sample, this clonotype turned up a few times. The chain links TRBV7-2 to TRBJ1-2; TRBD1 aligns across 9 bases. Germline V gene sequence: CDR1 SGHTA, CDR2 FQGNSA. V trimming: 5 bases; J trimming: 5 bases; junction bases outside the gene matches: 9. This CDR3 contains 15 residues. CDR3 nucleotide sequence: TGTGCCAGCAGCGCACGGACAGGGGCAGGGTATGGCTACACCTTC. Translated: CASSARTGAGYGYTF.

This clonotype was picked up a small number of times. V and J are TRBV5-1 and TRBJ2-3; no reliable D call. This CDR3 spans 15 amino acids. From germline, CDR1 is SGHRS and CDR2 YFSETQ. V lost 0 bases to trimming and J lost 2 bases, with 10 bases between them. The CDR3: CASSLELGYTDTQYF. The CDR3 DNA is TGCGCCAGCAGCTTGGAATTGGGCTACACAGATACGCAGTATTTT.

This clonotype occurred a few times. The V call is TRBV6-2 or TRBV6-3, the J call TRBJ2-5; D perhaps matches TRBD1 (5 bases). Germline V gene lookup returns CDR1 MNHEY and CDR2 SVGEGT. This CDR3 region has 17 residues. Trimming removed 2 bases from V and 0 bases from J, with 16 bases in between. The CDR3 region is CASSYLQAKGYQETQYF. The CDR3 DNA sequence: TGTGCCAGCAGTTACCTGCAGGCGAAGGGGTACCAAGAGACCCAGTACTTC.

This clonotype was seen only a few times. This chain joins TRBV10-3 and TRBJ1-4; D remains unclear. The ends were cut back, 8 bases at V and 8 bases at J, with 12 bases in the middle. This CDR3 contains 12 residues. Germline V gives CDR1 ENHRY, CDR2 SYGVKD. As DNA, the CDR3 is TGTGCCATCTACAATGGGATGGAAAAACTGTTTTTT. It translates to CAIYNGMEKLFF.